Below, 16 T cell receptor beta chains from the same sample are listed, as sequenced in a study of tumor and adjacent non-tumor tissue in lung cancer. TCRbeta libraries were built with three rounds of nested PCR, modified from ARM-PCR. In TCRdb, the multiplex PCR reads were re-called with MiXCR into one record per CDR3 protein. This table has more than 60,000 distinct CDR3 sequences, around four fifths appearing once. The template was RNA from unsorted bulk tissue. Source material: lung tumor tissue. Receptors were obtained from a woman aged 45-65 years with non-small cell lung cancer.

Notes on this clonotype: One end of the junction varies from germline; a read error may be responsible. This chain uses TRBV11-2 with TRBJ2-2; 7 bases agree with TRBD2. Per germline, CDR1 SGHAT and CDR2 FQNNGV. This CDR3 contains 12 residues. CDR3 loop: CASSRSSGELYF. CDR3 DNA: TGTGCCAGCAGCCGAAGCAGCGGGGAGCTGTATTTT.

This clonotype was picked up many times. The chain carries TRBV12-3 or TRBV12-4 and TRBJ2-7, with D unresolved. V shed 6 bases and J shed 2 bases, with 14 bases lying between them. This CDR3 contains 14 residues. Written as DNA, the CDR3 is TGTGCCAGCAGCCCCATGGACGGAGCCTACGAGCAGTACTTC. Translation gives CASSPMDGAYEQYF.

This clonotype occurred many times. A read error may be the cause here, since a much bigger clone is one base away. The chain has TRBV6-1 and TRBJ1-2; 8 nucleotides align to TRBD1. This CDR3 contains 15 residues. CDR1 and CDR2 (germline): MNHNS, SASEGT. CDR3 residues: CASSEGRQGPAGYAF. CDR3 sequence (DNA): TGTGCCAGCAGCGAGGGGAGACAGGGGCCAGCGGGCTACGCCTTC.

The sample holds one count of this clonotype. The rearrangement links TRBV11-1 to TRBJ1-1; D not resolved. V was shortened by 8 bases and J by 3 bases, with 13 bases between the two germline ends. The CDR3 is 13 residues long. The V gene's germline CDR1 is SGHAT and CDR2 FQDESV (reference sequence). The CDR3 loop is CASGPPEDTEAFF. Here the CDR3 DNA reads TGTGCCAGCGGCCCACCTGAGGACACTGAAGCTTTCTTT. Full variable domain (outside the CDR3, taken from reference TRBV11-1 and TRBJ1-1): EAEVAQSPRYKITEKSQAVAFWCDPISGHATLYWYRQILGQGPELLVQFQDESVVDDSQLPKDRFSAERLKGVDSTLKIQPAELGDSAMYLCASGPPEDTEAFFGQGTRLTVV.

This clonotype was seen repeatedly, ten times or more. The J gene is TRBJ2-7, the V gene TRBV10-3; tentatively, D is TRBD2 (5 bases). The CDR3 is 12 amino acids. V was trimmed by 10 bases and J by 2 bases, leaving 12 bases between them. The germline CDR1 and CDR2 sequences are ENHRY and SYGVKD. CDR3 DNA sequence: TGTGCCACCGGACTGATAACCTACGAGCAGTACTTC. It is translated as CATGLITYEQYF.

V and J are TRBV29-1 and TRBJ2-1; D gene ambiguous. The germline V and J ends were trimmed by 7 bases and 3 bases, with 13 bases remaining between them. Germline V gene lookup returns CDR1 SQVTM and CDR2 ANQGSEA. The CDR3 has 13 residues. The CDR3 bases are TGCAGCGCTGCTGGTAGGGACTACAATGAGCAGTTCTTC. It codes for CSAAGRDYNEQFF.

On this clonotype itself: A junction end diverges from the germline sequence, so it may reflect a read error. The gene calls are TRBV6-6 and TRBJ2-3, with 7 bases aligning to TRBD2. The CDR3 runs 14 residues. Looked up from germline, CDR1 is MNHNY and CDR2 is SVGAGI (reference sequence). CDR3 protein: CSSTPGGHTDTQYF. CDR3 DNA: TGTTCCAGCACTCCGGGAGGTCACACGGATACGCAGTATTTT.

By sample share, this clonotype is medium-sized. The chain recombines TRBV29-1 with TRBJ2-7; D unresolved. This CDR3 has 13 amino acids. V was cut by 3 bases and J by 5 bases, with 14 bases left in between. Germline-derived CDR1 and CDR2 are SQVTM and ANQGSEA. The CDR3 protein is CSVEGDKGDEQYF. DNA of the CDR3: TGCAGCGTTGAGGGTGACAAGGGTGACGAGCAGTACTTC.

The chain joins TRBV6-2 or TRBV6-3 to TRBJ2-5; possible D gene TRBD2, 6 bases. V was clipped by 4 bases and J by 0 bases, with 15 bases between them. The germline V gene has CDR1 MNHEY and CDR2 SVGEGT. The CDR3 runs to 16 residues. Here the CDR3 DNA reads TGTGCCAGCAGTTGTTTGGCGGGGATGTACCAAGAGACCCAGTACTTC. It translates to CASSCLAGMYQETQYF.

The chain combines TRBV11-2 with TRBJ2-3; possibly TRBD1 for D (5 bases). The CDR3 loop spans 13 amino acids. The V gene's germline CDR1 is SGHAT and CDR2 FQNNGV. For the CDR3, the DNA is TGTGACAGTAGCTTAGAAAGGGGAGATACGCAGTATTTT. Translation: CDSSLERGDTQYF.

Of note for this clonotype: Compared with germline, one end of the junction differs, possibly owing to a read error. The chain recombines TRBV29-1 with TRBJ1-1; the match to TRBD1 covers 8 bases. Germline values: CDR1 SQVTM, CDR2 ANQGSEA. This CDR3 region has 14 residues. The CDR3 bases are TGCAGCATTGGGGAGGGACAGGACAACACAGAAGCTTTCTTT. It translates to CSIGEGQDNTEAFF. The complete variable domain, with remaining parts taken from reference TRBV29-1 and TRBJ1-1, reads SAVISQKPSRDICQRGTSLTIQCQVDSQVTMMFWYRQQPGQSLTLIATANQGSEATYESGFVIDKFPISRPNLTFSTLTVSNMSPEDSSIYLCSIGEGQDNTEAFFGQGTRLTVV.

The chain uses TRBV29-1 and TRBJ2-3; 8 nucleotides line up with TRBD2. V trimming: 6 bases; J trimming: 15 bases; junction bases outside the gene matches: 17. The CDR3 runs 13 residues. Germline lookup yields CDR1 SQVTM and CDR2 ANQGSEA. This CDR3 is CSVVSGRGGMQYF. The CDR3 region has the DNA TGCAGCGTGGTCAGCGGGAGAGGAGGGATGCAATATTTT.

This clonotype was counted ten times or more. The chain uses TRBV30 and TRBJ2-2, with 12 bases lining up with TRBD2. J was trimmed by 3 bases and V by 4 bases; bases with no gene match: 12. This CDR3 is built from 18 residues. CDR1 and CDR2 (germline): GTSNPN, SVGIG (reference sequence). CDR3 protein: CAWMGRTSGIWDTGELFF. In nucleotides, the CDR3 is TGTGCCTGGATGGGGCGGACTAGCGGGATTTGGGACACCGGGGAGCTGTTTTTT.

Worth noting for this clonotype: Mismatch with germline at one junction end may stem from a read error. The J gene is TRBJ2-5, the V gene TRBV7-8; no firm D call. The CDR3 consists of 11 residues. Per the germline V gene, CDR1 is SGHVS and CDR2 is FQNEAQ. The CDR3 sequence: CVSSLAETQYF. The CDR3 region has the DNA TGTGTCAGCAGCCTGGCGGAGACCCAGTACTTC.

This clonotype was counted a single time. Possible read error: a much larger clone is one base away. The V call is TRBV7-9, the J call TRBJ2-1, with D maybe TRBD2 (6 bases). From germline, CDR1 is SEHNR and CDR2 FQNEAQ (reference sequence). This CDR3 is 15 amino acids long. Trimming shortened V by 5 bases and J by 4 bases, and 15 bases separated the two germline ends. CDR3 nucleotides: TGTGCCAGCAGCCCTACTAGCTGGAGGTACAATGAGCAGTTCTTC. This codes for CASSPTSWRYNEQFF.

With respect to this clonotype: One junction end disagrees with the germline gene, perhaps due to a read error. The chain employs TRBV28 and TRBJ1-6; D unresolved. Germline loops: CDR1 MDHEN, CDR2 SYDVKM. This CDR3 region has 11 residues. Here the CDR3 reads CGSSTRESLHF. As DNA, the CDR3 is TGTGGCAGCAGTACCCGGGAATCCCTCCACTTT.